The entry below describes one T cell receptor (beta chain). Healthy Caucasians alone served as donors. TCRdb passed the 5' RACE reads through MiXCR, listing each CDR3 protein once. The sample lists roughly 630,000 distinct CDR3 sequences; less than 9% were seen once. The data derive from a study of identical twins. The same specimen was also included in a second study, on yellow fever vaccine responses in identical twins.

The sample taken for sequencing was PBMCs. This clonotype was obtained from a woman aged 18-29 years in good health.

As DNA, the CDR3 is TGTGCCAGTAACACAGGGGGCATAAATGAAAAACTGTTTTTT. Its translation: CASNTGGINEKLFF. V usage is TRBV19 and J usage is TRBJ1-4; TRBD1 matches 9 bases. From germline, CDR1 is LNHDA and CDR2 SQIVND (reference sequence). The CDR3 sequence is 14 residues long. V lost 7 bases to trimming and J lost 5 bases; unmatched junction nucleotides: 5.